The next 9 T cell receptor beta chains were all read from a single sample in a study of T cell responses to AZD1222 COVID-19 vaccine. Sequencing was performed with immunoSEQ multiplex PCR; in TCRdb, only in-frame clones are kept and a portion is missing. Of about 150,000 clones listed, around 88% are singletons. The specimen was peripheral blood, collected on day 0 of MenACWY control vaccination. The receptors stem from an adult in good health.

This sequence joins TRBV5-1 and TRBJ2-7, with D perhaps given as TRBD1 or TRBD2 (5 bases each). The CDR3 sequence is 16 residues long. The germline V and J ends were trimmed by 0 bases and 0 bases, with 13 bases remaining between them. Germline-derived CDR1 and CDR2 are SGHRS and YFSETQ. The CDR3 here is CASSLGPGSVSYEQYF. CDR3 DNA sequence: TGCGCCAGCAGCTTGGGGCCAGGGAGTGTCTCCTACGAGCAGTACTTC.

The chain employs TRBV10-3 and TRBJ1-1; 8 bases map to TRBD1. Germline V lookup: CDR1 ENHRY, CDR2 SYGVKD. Trimming removed 2 bases from V and 5 bases from J; junction bases left unmatched: 7. The CDR3 has 15 residues. CDR3 sequence reads: CAISELDRGNTEAFF. CDR3 DNA sequence: TGTGCCATCAGTGAGCTCGACAGGGGAAATACTGAAGCTTTCTTT.

This clone was seen only a few times. The J gene is TRBJ2-1, the V gene TRBV28; 12 nucleotides agree with TRBD2. V gave up 6 bases and J gave up 8 bases; unmatched junction bases: 8. This CDR3 contains 15 residues. Germline V lookup: CDR1 MDHEN, CDR2 SYDVKM. CDR3 residues: CASSRTSGMWDEQFF. CDR3 bases: TGTGCCAGCAGCCGGACTAGCGGGATGTGGGATGAGCAGTTCTTC.

The chain has TRBV7-3 and TRBJ2-3, with D possibly being TRBD1 or TRBD2 (6 bases each). The CDR3 length is 14 residues. From germline, CDR1 is SGHTA and CDR2 FQGTGA. V gave up 3 bases and J gave up 3 bases, with 10 bases separating them. The CDR3 coding sequence is TGTGCCAGCAGCTTGAGGGGGGTAACAGATACGCAGTATTTT. It specifies CASSLRGVTDTQYF.

The rearrangement joins TRBV7-3 to TRBJ2-2; maybe TRBD1 (5 bases). Trimming pared 5 bases from V and 5 bases from J, leaving 12 bases between. The CDR3 runs 14 residues. Germline CDR1 is SGHTA and CDR2 is FQGTGA. The CDR3 protein is CASSQGALTGELFF. The CDR3 DNA is TGTGCCAGCAGCCAAGGGGCGCTAACCGGGGAGCTGTTTTTT.

This CDR3 is CASSLHRGRMNTEAFF. The DNA for the CDR3 is TGTGCCAGCAGCCTGCACAGGGGGCGAATGAACACTGAAGCTTTCTTT. The genes are TRBV11-3 and TRBJ1-1; 9 bases are shared with TRBD1. Trimming cost V 5 bases and J 0 bases; bases outside gene matches: 7. CDR3 length: 16 residues. Germline V gene lookup returns CDR1 SGHNT and CDR2 YENEEA.

V and J are TRBV21-1 and TRBJ1-1. TRBV21-1 has pseudogene status. CDR3 length: 15 amino acids. CDR3 nucleotide sequence: TGTGCCAGCAGCAAAGGTAGGCCAGGGGAGGGTGAAGCTTTCTTT. It yields the protein CASSKGRPGEGEAFF.

This chain connects TRBV14 to TRBJ2-1; D is unclear. The CDR3 is 16 amino acids. Germline V gene sequence: CDR1 SGHDN, CDR2 FVKESK. Trimming removed 1 base from V and 4 bases from J, with 14 bases in between. The CDR3 nucleotides read TGTGCCAGCAGCCAAGGTATCCATGTACCTTACAATGAGCAGTTCTTC. It is translated as CASSQGIHVPYNEQFF.

This CDR3 reads CASSVAWGDREQYF. The DNA for the CDR3 is TGTGCCAGCAGCGTAGCTTGGGGGGATCGCGAGCAGTACTTC. The chain combines TRBV9 with TRBJ2-7, with D possibly matching TRBD2 (6 bases). CDR1 is SGDLS, CDR2 YYNGEE, per germline. V shed 0 bases and J shed 6 bases, with 13 bases lying between them. This CDR3 comprises 14 residues.